The 22 T cell receptor beta chains listed next were all sequenced from one sample in a study of T cell repertoires in cytomegalovirus infection. MiXCR, run by TCRdb on the reads, gives a single entry per CDR3 protein. The sample contains around 800,000 distinct CDR3 sequences, 32% of which appear only once. Their cognate antigens are unknown. The sample was cultured CD8+ T cells from PBMCs, taken from culture after CMV antigen stimulation. These receptors all stem from a human donor in good health (CMV status not recorded). Some clones in this sample may be carry-over from other donors' samples.

This clonotype was detected many times. V gene TRBV7-8 combines with J gene TRBJ2-7; D call uncertain. V was clipped by 0 bases and J by 6 bases, with 12 bases between them. CDR1 SGHVS and CDR2 FQNEAQ come from the germline V gene. This CDR3 contains 14 residues. The CDR3 loop reads CASSLAPGSPEQYV. In DNA form, the CDR3 reads TGTGCCAGCAGCTTAGCGCCGGGTTCTCCCGAGCAGTACGTC.

This chain links TRBV11-2 with TRBJ1-1; no clear D gene. Trimming cost V 0 bases and J 7 bases, with 6 bases left between them. This CDR3 has 12 amino acids. Germline V gene data show CDR1 as SGHAT and CDR2 as FQNNGV. This CDR3 reads CASSLDTVEAFF. The CDR3 bases are TGTGCCAGCAGCTTAGACACAGTTGAAGCTTTCTTT.

This clonotype was seen a few times. V and J are TRBV5-1 and TRBJ1-1; the match to TRBD1 covers 9 bases. Germline V gives CDR1 SGHRS, CDR2 YFSETQ. J gave up 3 bases and V 4 bases, and 4 bases lay outside the gene matches. The CDR3 runs to 14 residues. The CDR3 nucleotides read TGCGCCAGCAGCAGATGGACAGGGGACACTGAAGCTTTCTTT. It codes for CASSRWTGDTEAFF.

The genes are TRBV28 and TRBJ2-6, with D unresolved. Germline V lookup: CDR1 MDHEN, CDR2 SYDVKM. Trimming took off 6 bases at V and 0 bases at J, with 6 bases between the two ends. The CDR3 contains 14 residues. CDR3 coding DNA: TGTGCCAGCAGATCTGACTCTGGGGCCAACGTCCTGACTTTC. Translated: CASRSDSGANVLTF. The complete variable domain, with remaining parts taken from reference TRBV28 and TRBJ2-6, reads DVKVTQSSRYLVKRTGEKVFLECVQDMDHENMFWYRQDPGLGLRLIYFSYDVKMKEKGDIPEGYSVSREKKERFSLILESASTNQTSMYLCASRSDSGANVLTFGAGSRLTVL.

The chain uses TRBV19 and TRBJ1-1; D is uncertain. The germline CDR1 and CDR2 sequences are LNHDA and SQIVND (reference sequence). The ends were cut back, 3 bases at V and 3 bases at J, with 8 bases in the middle. The CDR3 totals 13 residues. Here the CDR3 DNA reads TGTGCCAGTAGTATCCAGACACACACTGAAGCTTTCTTT. Translating it yields CASSIQTHTEAFF.

V usage is TRBV7-6 and J usage is TRBJ2-5; D is undetermined. V was trimmed by 2 bases and J by 5 bases, leaving 9 bases between them. Germline V CDR1 and CDR2: SGHVS, FNYEAQ. The CDR3 length is 13 residues. CDR3: CASSLTVSETQYF. CDR3 coding DNA: TGTGCCAGCAGCTTAACAGTTTCCGAGACCCAGTACTTC. Together with reference TRBV7-6 and TRBJ2-5, the CDR3 gives the full variable domain: GAGVSQSPRYKVTKRGQDVALRCDPISGHVSLYWYRQALGQGPEFLTYFNYEAQQDKSGLPNDRFSAERPEGSISTLTIQRTEQRDSAMYRCASSLTVSETQYFGPGTRLLVL.

This chain uses TRBV19 with TRBJ1-5; D is unclear. Trimming shortened V by 7 bases and J by 3 bases, and 16 bases separated the two germline ends. Germline CDR1 and CDR2: LNHDA and SQIVND (reference sequence). The CDR3 runs 15 residues. CDR3 in amino acids: CASTPGPSPNQPQHF. The CDR3 nucleotides read TGTGCCAGTACCCCCGGACCGTCCCCCAATCAGCCCCAGCATTTT.

V is TRBV4-3 and J is TRBJ2-5; D gene unclear. Trimming removed 0 bases from V and 2 bases from J, with 10 bases in between. This CDR3 is 15 amino acids long. Germline CDR1 reads LGHNA; CDR2 reads YSLEER. CDR3 DNA sequence: TGCGCCAGCAGCCAAGATGGGCAGCCACAAGAGACCCAGTACTTC. Translation gives CASSQDGQPQETQYF.

This chain joins TRBV6-6 and TRBJ1-1; D is undetermined. Germline V lookup: CDR1 MNHNY, CDR2 SVGAGI (reference sequence). The CDR3 consists of 14 residues. Trimming cost V 2 bases and J 3 bases, with 10 bases left between them. CDR3 DNA: TGTGCCAGCAGTTACGAGGGCGGGCACACTGAAGCTTTCTTT. Protein sequence: CASSYEGGHTEAFF.

In DNA form, the CDR3 reads TGTGCCAGCAGTTACTCCGACAGGAACACCGGGGAGCTGTTTTTT. This encodes CASSYSDRNTGELFF. The chain joins TRBV6-5 to TRBJ2-2; perhaps TRBD1 as D (5 bases). This CDR3 region has 15 residues. V shed 0 bases and J shed 1 base, with 6 bases lying between them. Germline assignment: CDR1 MNHEY and CDR2 SVGAGI.

This clonotype was seen a few times. The rearrangement links TRBV11-2 to TRBJ1-2; a weak D match, TRBD1 (5 bases). The CDR3 consists of 21 residues. V lost 4 bases, J lost 4 bases, and 34 bases lay in between. CDR1 SGHAT and CDR2 FQNNGV come from the germline V gene. The CDR3, as DNA: TGTGCCAGCAGCTACAAACCCCTGGGGTCGCAGGGTGAAGAACGGGCCTATGGCTACACCTTC. Translating gives CASSYKPLGSQGEERAYGYTF. Combining the CDR3 with reference TRBV11-2 and TRBJ1-2 gives the whole variable domain EAGVAQSPRYKIIEKRQSVAFWCNPISGHATLYWYQQILGQGPKLLIQFQNNGVVDDSQLPKDRFSAERLKGVDSTLKIQPAKLEDSAVYLCASSYKPLGSQGEERAYGYTFGSGTRLTVV.

A note on this clonotype: Germline is not matched at one junction end, which may reflect a read error. V and J are TRBV4-1 and TRBJ2-2; 7 bases are shared with TRBD1. CDR1 MGHRA and CDR2 YSYEKL come from the germline V gene. This CDR3 is built from 16 residues. CDR3: CASSQVGTANTGELFF. The CDR3 DNA reads TGTGCCAGCAGCCAAGTAGGGACAGCCAACACCGGGGAGCTGTTTTTT.

Worth noting for this clonotype: Given a much more abundant clone one base away, this may be a read error. V gene TRBV7-8 combines with J gene TRBJ2-5; 7 positions agree with TRBD2. The CDR3 is 15 residues long. Per the germline V gene, CDR1 is SGHVS and CDR2 is FQNEAQ. The CDR3 nucleotides read TGTGCCAGCAACTTAGAGGCGGGAGTTGAGGACGCCCAGTACTTC. It yields the protein CASNLEAGVEDAQYF.

This clonotype was detected only a few times. The chain is built from TRBV7-9 and TRBJ2-3; 9 bases match TRBD1. J lost 13 bases, V lost 4 bases, and 6 bases had no gene match. The CDR3 runs 12 residues. CDR1 SEHNR and CDR2 FQNEAQ come from the germline V gene (reference sequence). The chain's CDR3 is CASSSGQGSKYF. Written as DNA, the CDR3 is TGTGCCAGCAGCTCGGGACAGGGAAGCAAGTATTTT.

The V gene is TRBV9, the J gene TRBJ2-1; 13 positions agree with TRBD2. V was clipped by 4 bases and J by 8 bases; unmatched bases: 15. CDR3 length equals 18 residues. CDR1 SGDLS and CDR2 YYNGEE come from the germline V gene. CDR3 loop: CASSPGLAGHNPAYEQFF. The CDR3 DNA follows: TGTGCCAGCAGCCCGGGACTAGCGGGGCACAACCCGGCCTATGAGCAGTTCTTC.

The chain carries TRBV7-8 and TRBJ1-1, with D hard to call. The V gene lost 4 bases and the J gene lost 6 bases, with 18 bases spanning the gap. The CDR3 length is 15 residues. Germline V CDR1 and CDR2: SGHVS, FQNEAQ. The CDR3 loop is CASSSPRGLRAEAFF. In DNA, the CDR3 is TGTGCCAGCAGCTCCCCGAGAGGGCTGAGGGCTGAAGCTTTCTTT.

This clonotype occurred a few times. This chain links TRBV6-2 or TRBV6-3 with TRBJ1-1; D is undetermined. Germline V CDR1 and CDR2: MNHEY, SVGEGT. V lost 10 bases and J lost 0, with 12 bases in between. The CDR3 loop spans 13 amino acids. The CDR3 nucleotides are TGTGCCATCGGAGACGGTATGAACACTGAAGCTTTCTTT. Translating gives CAIGDGMNTEAFF.

In this sample, this clonotype turned up a few times. The J gene is TRBJ2-1, the V gene TRBV7-6, with 7 bases identical to TRBD2. The V gene's germline CDR1 is SGHVS and CDR2 FNYEAQ. V trimming: 8 bases; J trimming: 3 bases; junction bases outside the gene matches: 10. The CDR3 loop spans 15 amino acids. Written as DNA, the CDR3 is TGTGCCAGCGCCGGGGGACTACCCAACTACAATGAGCAGTTCTTC. Translating it yields CASAGGLPNYNEQFF.

In its sample, this clonotype was seen a few times. The CDR3 DNA reads TGTGCCAGCAGTTTATCGTGGGGGGAGGTTACCTATGGCTACACCTTC. Translation: CASSLSWGEVTYGYTF. This chain uses TRBV27 with TRBJ1-2, with D possibly TRBD1 on 5 matching bases. This CDR3 contains 16 residues. Per the germline V gene, CDR1 is MNHEY and CDR2 is SMNVEV (reference sequence). Trimming pared 0 bases from V and 4 bases from J, leaving 15 bases between.

The chain employs TRBV11-2 and TRBJ2-2, with 11 positions matching TRBD1. With V trimmed by 3 bases and J by 2 bases, 5 bases remained unmatched. The germline V gene has CDR1 SGHAT and CDR2 FQNNGV. The CDR3 sequence is 17 residues long. The CDR3 region has the DNA TGTGCCAGCAGCTTGGACAGGGGGCTTTCAAACACCGGGGAGCTGTTTTTT. Translating it yields CASSLDRGLSNTGELFF. Filled out from reference TRBV11-2 and TRBJ2-2, the complete variable domain reads EAGVAQSPRYKIIEKRQSVAFWCNPISGHATLYWYQQILGQGPKLLIQFQNNGVVDDSQLPKDRFSAERLKGVDSTLKIQPAKLEDSAVYLCASSLDRGLSNTGELFFGEGSRLTVL.

The chain uses TRBV28 and TRBJ2-5; 12 positions agree with TRBD2. The CDR3 has 15 residues. Germline V gene sequence: CDR1 MDHEN, CDR2 SYDVKM. Unmatched junction bases numbered 6, after V lost 3 bases and J lost 7 bases. The CDR3 here is CASSFLAGGPWTQYF. CDR3 DNA sequence: TGTGCCAGCAGTTTCCTAGCGGGGGGGCCGTGGACCCAGTACTTC.

This clonotype appeared a few times. The gene calls are TRBV6-1 and TRBJ2-1; D might be TRBD1 or TRBD2, each matching 5 bases. The V gene's germline CDR1 is MNHNS and CDR2 SASEGT. This CDR3 spans 17 amino acids. Trimming stripped 4 bases from V and 0 bases from J, with 16 bases between. The CDR3 is CASSGPEGRNSYNEQFF. The DNA of the CDR3 is TGTGCCAGCAGTGGTCCCGAGGGGCGGAACTCCTACAATGAGCAGTTCTTC.